This TCR beta chain emerged from a study of cytomegalovirus exposure and HLA in healthy donors. Overall study findings and caveats: CMV antigen specificity was confirmed in vitro for a few CMV-associated chains.

Assay used: immunoSEQ multiplex PCR; TCRdb lists only in-frame clones, some missing. The table lists 120,000 or so clones, approximately 90% of them singletons. The donors were members of the validation cohort, which comprised under 150 subjects and was separate from the first cohort of fewer than 700 subjects. CDR1 and CDR2 (germline): SGHDT, YYEEEE. This CDR3 spans 14 amino acids. V gave up 0 bases and J gave up 2 bases, with 9 bases separating them. As for this clone: Its target is unknown.

This rearrangement joins TRBV5-6 to TRBJ2-7, with D unresolved. This TCR derives from a woman between 18 and 29 years old in good health and CMV-seronegative. The material sequenced was PBMCs. The CDR3 here is CASSLGGNPYEQYF. The CDR3, as DNA: TGTGCCAGCAGCTTGGGAGGAAATCCCTACGAGCAGTACTTC.